This is a list of T cell receptor beta chains from one sample in a study of shared clonotypes between healthy human individuals. The table came from immunoSEQ multiplex PCR; TCRdb's copy has only in-frame clones and leaves some out. The sample shows about 1.1 million clones, 75% to 85% of them seen only once. The sequenced material came from memory CD4+ T cells from PBMCs. The receptors stem from a man between 18 and 35 years old in good health. Some clones in this sample may be carry-over from other donors' samples. The CDR3 runs from the conserved cysteine through the conserved F or W. Fields, in order: D gene, V gene, clone size, J gene, CDR3 protein, CDR3 DNA. D genes are given only for firm matches. A clone size is listed for some rows: how often the clone was seen (once, few, many), or a class if it is expanded.

d_call: NA; v_call: TRBV5-1; clone_size: NA; j_call: TRBJ2-1; cdr3_aa: CASSLGANNNEQFF; cdr3_nt: TGCGCCAGCAGCTTGGGGGCCAATAACAATGAGCAGTTCTTC
d_call: NA; v_call: TRBV11-2; clone_size: NA; j_call: TRBJ2-6; cdr3_aa: CASSWTVSGANVLTF; cdr3_nt: TGTGCCAGCAGCTGGACAGTTTCTGGGGCCAACGTCCTGACTTTC
d_call: NA; v_call: TRBV5-1; clone_size: NA; j_call: TRBJ1-4; cdr3_aa: CASSLSAGAYGKLFF; cdr3_nt: TGCGCCAGCAGCTTGAGTGCAGGGGCTTATGGAAAACTGTTTTTT
d_call: TRBD1; v_call: TRBV6-1; clone_size: NA; j_call: TRBJ2-2; cdr3_aa: CASTTGGLGTGELFF; cdr3_nt: TGTGCCAGCACCACAGGGGGCTTGGGCACCGGGGAGCTGTTTTTT
d_call: TRBD1; v_call: TRBV6-5; clone_size: NA; j_call: TRBJ2-2; cdr3_aa: CASSSGDRDTGELFF; cdr3_nt: TGTGCCAGCAGTTCCGGGGACAGAGACACCGGGGAGCTGTTTTTT
d_call: TRBD2; v_call: TRBV25-1; clone_size: NA; j_call: TRBJ2-2; cdr3_aa: CASSQTSGANTGELFF; cdr3_nt: TGTGCCAGCAGTCAAACTAGCGGGGCGAACACCGGGGAGCTGTTTTTT
d_call: NA; v_call: TRBV9; clone_size: many; j_call: TRBJ2-2; cdr3_aa: CASSVAGGYTGELFF; cdr3_nt: TGTGCCAGCAGCGTAGCTGGGGGGTACACCGGGGAGCTGTTTTTT
d_call: NA; v_call: TRBV5-1; clone_size: NA; j_call: TRBJ2-7; cdr3_aa: CASSLSDEQYF; cdr3_nt: TGCGCCAGCAGCTTAAGTGACGAGCAGTACTTC
d_call: TRBD2; v_call: TRBV11-2; clone_size: NA; j_call: TRBJ2-7; cdr3_aa: CASRPSGRGTYEQYF; cdr3_nt: TGTGCCAGCAGACCTAGCGGGAGGGGAACGTACGAGCAGTACTTC
d_call: NA; v_call: TRBV27; clone_size: NA; j_call: TRBJ1-4; cdr3_aa: CASRTQTGRTNEKLFF; cdr3_nt: TGTGCCAGCAGAACTCAAACAGGACGGACTAATGAAAAACTGTTTTTT
d_call: NA; v_call: TRBV27; clone_size: NA; j_call: TRBJ2-7; cdr3_aa: CASKPAPGVYEQYF; cdr3_nt: TGTGCCAGCAAGCCGGCCCCGGGCGTCTACGAGCAGTACTTC
d_call: TRBD2; v_call: TRBV18; clone_size: NA; j_call: TRBJ2-1; cdr3_aa: CASSPSILTSGSGNEQFF; cdr3_nt: TGTGCCAGCTCACCATCGATACTAACTAGCGGGAGTGGCAATGAGCAGTTCTTC
d_call: TRBD1; v_call: TRBV30; clone_size: NA; j_call: TRBJ2-1; cdr3_aa: CAWSVGPDRGQFF; cdr3_nt: TGTGCCTGGAGTGTTGGGCCCGACAGGGGACAGTTCTTC
d_call: NA; v_call: TRBV10-1; clone_size: NA; j_call: TRBJ2-7; cdr3_aa: CASSEFRGSSYEQYF; cdr3_nt: TGCGCCAGCAGTGAATTTCGGGGAAGCTCCTACGAGCAGTACTTC
d_call: NA; v_call: TRBV27; clone_size: NA; j_call: TRBJ2-2; cdr3_aa: CASSLRTATGELFF; cdr3_nt: TGTGCCAGCAGTCTCAGGACAGCCACCGGGGAGCTGTTTTTT
d_call: NA; v_call: TRBV6-1; clone_size: NA; j_call: TRBJ1-2; cdr3_aa: CASRVGRRGDGYTF; cdr3_nt: TGTGCCAGCAGAGTGGGACGGCGCGGGGATGGCTACACCTTC
d_call: TRBD1; v_call: TRBV15; clone_size: NA; j_call: TRBJ2-7; cdr3_aa: CATRRDRGSGEQYF; cdr3_nt: TGTGCCACAAGAAGGGACAGGGGATCCGGGGAGCAGTACTTC
d_call: NA; v_call: TRBV2; clone_size: NA; j_call: TRBJ1-6; cdr3_aa: CASSDSNSPLHF; cdr3_nt: TGTGCCAGCAGTGACAGTAATTCACCCCTCCACTTT
d_call: TRBD1; v_call: TRBV7-9; clone_size: NA; j_call: TRBJ1-5; cdr3_aa: CASSLDRGQSGNQPQHF; cdr3_nt: TGTGCCAGCAGCTTGGACAGGGGGCAGTCGGGCAATCAGCCCCAGCATTTT
d_call: NA; v_call: TRBV29-1; clone_size: NA; j_call: TRBJ1-1; cdr3_aa: CSVEGRVMNTEAFF; cdr3_nt: TGCAGCGTCGAGGGCCGGGTTATGAACACTGAAGCTTTCTTT
d_call: NA; v_call: TRBV28; clone_size: once; j_call: TRBJ1-4; cdr3_aa: CASSGGGREKLFF; cdr3_nt: TGTGCCAGCAGTGGGGGAGGGCGGGAAAAACTGTTTTTT
d_call: NA; v_call: TRBV7-7; clone_size: NA; j_call: TRBJ1-1; cdr3_aa: CASSQQENTEAFF; cdr3_nt: TGTGCCAGCAGCCAGCAGGAGAACACTGAAGCTTTCTTT
d_call: NA; v_call: TRBV7-2; clone_size: NA; j_call: TRBJ1-4; cdr3_aa: CASSPRGGATNEKLFF; cdr3_nt: TGTGCCAGCAGCCCTCGCGGGGGAGCAACTAATGAAAAACTGTTTTTT
d_call: NA; v_call: TRBV25-1; clone_size: NA; j_call: TRBJ1-2; cdr3_aa: CAVWDFLTDGYTF; cdr3_nt: TGTGCCGTATGGGACTTCTTAACGGATGGCTACACCTTC
d_call: NA; v_call: TRBV25-1; clone_size: NA; j_call: TRBJ1-4; cdr3_aa: CASKKVAAEKLFF; cdr3_nt: TGTGCCAGCAAAAAAGTCGCGGCCGAAAAACTGTTTTTT
d_call: NA; v_call: TRBV6-5; clone_size: NA; j_call: TRBJ2-7; cdr3_aa: CASRRDRDFYEQYF; cdr3_nt: TGTGCCAGCAGAAGAGACAGGGACTTCTACGAGCAGTACTTC
d_call: TRBD2; v_call: TRBV27; clone_size: NA; j_call: TRBJ2-7; cdr3_aa: CASSPTKSWTSGRAEQYF; cdr3_nt: TGTGCCAGCAGCCCTACGAAGTCCTGGACTAGCGGGAGGGCCGAGCAGTACTTC
d_call: TRBD2; v_call: TRBV29-1; clone_size: NA; j_call: TRBJ2-7; cdr3_aa: CSVYPSGSGEQYF; cdr3_nt: TGCAGCGTCTATCCTAGCGGGAGTGGTGAGCAGTACTTC
d_call: NA; v_call: TRBV6-1; clone_size: few; j_call: TRBJ1-1; cdr3_aa: CASTLEPLNTEAFF; cdr3_nt: TGTGCCAGCACCCTGGAACCTCTGAACACTGAAGCTTTCTTT
d_call: NA; v_call: TRBV28; clone_size: NA; j_call: TRBJ2-7; cdr3_aa: CATMKLVREQYF; cdr3_nt: TGTGCCACCATGAAACTAGTGCGGGAGCAGTACTTC
d_call: NA; v_call: TRBV6-1; clone_size: NA; j_call: TRBJ1-1; cdr3_aa: CASSEAGAGGTEAFF; cdr3_nt: TGTGCCAGCAGTGAAGCGGGGGCCGGGGGCACTGAAGCTTTCTTT
d_call: TRBD1; v_call: TRBV7-8; clone_size: NA; j_call: TRBJ1-5; cdr3_aa: CASSVGGTGRQPQHF; cdr3_nt: TGTGCCAGCAGCGTGGGGGGGACAGGGAGACAGCCCCAGCATTTT
d_call: NA; v_call: TRBV6-1; clone_size: NA; j_call: TRBJ2-7; cdr3_aa: CASRGRALDYEQYF; cdr3_nt: TGTGCCAGCAGGGGGCGGGCCCTAGACTACGAGCAGTACTTC
d_call: NA; v_call: TRBV15; clone_size: NA; j_call: TRBJ2-7; cdr3_aa: CATSRDGVDEQYF; cdr3_nt: TGTGCCACCAGCAGAGATGGGGTCGACGAGCAGTACTTC
d_call: TRBD1; v_call: TRBV9; clone_size: NA; j_call: TRBJ2-5; cdr3_aa: CASSARQPTGPETQYF; cdr3_nt: TGTGCCAGCAGCGCTCGACAGCCGACAGGGCCAGAGACCCAGTACTTC
d_call: NA; v_call: TRBV2; clone_size: NA; j_call: TRBJ2-7; cdr3_aa: CASSVIPDTYEQYF; cdr3_nt: TGTGCCAGCAGCGTAATCCCCGACACCTACGAGCAGTACTTC
d_call: NA; v_call: TRBV28; clone_size: NA; j_call: TRBJ1-1; cdr3_aa: CASRARAEAFF; cdr3_nt: TGTGCCAGCAGGGCGAGGGCTGAAGCTTTCTTT
d_call: TRBD1; v_call: TRBV30; clone_size: NA; j_call: TRBJ1-5; cdr3_aa: CAWTTGGNQPQHF; cdr3_nt: TGTGCCTGGACGACAGGGGGCAATCAGCCCCAGCATTTT
d_call: TRBD2; v_call: TRBV5-1; clone_size: NA; j_call: TRBJ2-7; cdr3_aa: CASSPPLPAGGRRQYF; cdr3_nt: TGCGCCAGCAGCCCTCCCCTCCCCGCGGGAGGCCGGCGGCAGTACTTC
d_call: TRBD1; v_call: TRBV15; clone_size: once; j_call: TRBJ1-4; cdr3_aa: CATGTGGAANEKLFF; cdr3_nt: TGTGCCACCGGGACAGGGGGCGCGGCTAATGAAAAACTGTTTTTT
d_call: TRBD1; v_call: TRBV5-1; clone_size: NA; j_call: TRBJ2-1; cdr3_aa: CASSPGQGAYNEQFF; cdr3_nt: TGCGCCAGCAGCCCCGGACAGGGGGCATACAATGAGCAGTTCTTC
d_call: TRBD2; v_call: TRBV2; clone_size: NA; j_call: TRBJ2-2; cdr3_aa: CATIAGAPTGELFF; cdr3_nt: TGTGCCACCATAGCGGGAGCCCCCACCGGGGAGCTGTTTTTT